This TCR beta chain was observed in a study of T cell responses to AZD1222 COVID-19 vaccine. Points from the study as a whole: Across the whole spike, CD4 TCRs peaked at regions 160-218 and 743-854. Baseline serology detected seropositivity in only six AZD1222 recipients. Spike-specific TCR breadth and depth rose after two AZD1222 doses. Unmutated variant regions reportedly attract nearly half of all spike-specific TCRs.

With regard to this clone: The antigen is unknown.

The germline V and J ends were trimmed by 5 bases and 2 bases, with 13 bases remaining between them. Germline assignment: CDR1 PRHDT and CDR2 FYEKMQ (reference sequence). CDR3 length equals 15 residues. TCRdb's copy holds only in-frame clones and misses some; the assay was immunoSEQ multiplex PCR. The data contain under 150,000 clones, around nine tenths of them seen just once; the ten biggest clones take up about a tenth. The source material was peripheral blood, sampled 28 days after the second AZD1222 dose. The TCR comes from an adult who received the AZD1222 COVID-19 vaccine. The chain couples TRBV13 to TRBJ2-1; maybe TRBD2 (5 bases). The chain's CDR3 is CASSPPGNTYNEQFF. The CDR3 DNA sequence: TGTGCCAGCAGCCCCCCCGGGAATACCTACAATGAGCAGTTCTTC.